The T cell receptor (beta chain) under discussion was sequenced for a study of cytomegalovirus exposure and HLA in healthy donors. Study results and caveats: Relative to equally common others, HLA-associated TCR beta chains showed greater clonal expansion in a later analysis. In vitro confirmation showed three CMV-associated chains to be CMV antigen specific. DRB1 had the most TCR associations and HLA-C the fewest, a later analysis found, with rates varying by HLA locus. Presence/absence analyses rested on an assumption that sequencing depth was roughly uniform across donors.

The CDR3 runs 16 residues. The V gene's germline CDR1 is SGHTA and CDR2 FQGTGA. After removal of 6 bases from V and 9 bases from J, the junction contained 15 bases not matched to a gene. Concerning this clone itself: The antigen is not known.

PCR used 60 Vbeta primers and 13 Jbeta primers. Measured with immunoSEQ multiplex PCR; TCRdb has only the in-frame clones, and not every one. In the table there are 150,000 to 200,000 clones, 70% to 85% of which are singletons. The specimen was PBMCs. The TCR comes from a man in his late teens or twenties in good health and CMV-seronegative. The chain recombines TRBV7-3 with TRBJ2-4; 9 bases match TRBD2. The CDR3 DNA is TGTGCCAGCAGTTTGAGCGGGGGGCCGAATCGCGGCATTCAGTACTTC. Translation: CASSLSGGPNRGIQYF.